Listed below are T cell receptor beta chains from one sample, sequenced in a study of cytomegalovirus exposure and HLA in healthy donors. Libraries were prepared by immunoSEQ multiplex PCR; TCRdb keeps only in-frame clonotypes and omits some of them. Of about 140,000 clones detected, around 80% appear once; the ten largest clones hold about 2.6%. The sequencing sample was made of PBMCs. Receptors were obtained from a boy aged 2 to 9 in good health and CMV-seronegative. The CDR3 runs from the conserved cysteine through the conserved F or W. Each record gives: clone size, D gene, J gene, V gene, CDR3 protein, CDR3 DNA. The D gene is left open where the match is weak. Not every row has a clone size; where given, it reads once, few, many or a size class.

abundance: NA
d_gene: NA
j_gene: TRBJ2-7
v_gene: TRBV27
CDR3aa: CASSLRQTYEQYF
CDR3nt: TGTGCCAGCAGTTTAAGACAGACGTACGAGCAGTACTTC

abundance: once
d_gene: NA
j_gene: TRBJ2-1
v_gene: TRBV9
CDR3aa: CASSSPRRGYEQFF
CDR3nt: TGTGCCAGCAGCTCGCCTCGCAGGGGTTATGAGCAGTTCTTC

abundance: NA
d_gene: NA
j_gene: TRBJ1-3
v_gene: TRBV6-5
CDR3aa: CASRSQGSGNTIYF
CDR3nt: TGTGCCAGCAGGTCCCAGGGGAGTGGAAACACCATATATTTT

abundance: NA
d_gene: TRBD1
j_gene: TRBJ1-5
v_gene: TRBV19
CDR3aa: CASSMYRGPLQPQHF
CDR3nt: TGTGCCAGTAGTATGTACAGGGGGCCTCTTCAGCCCCAGCATTTT

abundance: NA
d_gene: TRBD1
j_gene: TRBJ2-7
v_gene: TRBV2
CDR3aa: CASSPQDRGGYEQYF
CDR3nt: TGTGCCAGCAGTCCACAAGACAGGGGCGGTTACGAGCAGTACTTC

abundance: NA
d_gene: NA
j_gene: TRBJ2-7
v_gene: TRBV28
CDR3aa: CASSLRAGRLYEQYF
CDR3nt: TGTGCCAGCAGTTTGAGGGCAGGGAGGTTGTACGAGCAGTACTTC

abundance: NA
d_gene: NA
j_gene: TRBJ2-7
v_gene: TRBV5-6
CDR3aa: CASSLQGTYEQYF
CDR3nt: TGTGCCAGCAGCTTACAGGGAACCTACGAGCAGTACTTC

abundance: NA
d_gene: NA
j_gene: TRBJ1-1
v_gene: TRBV5-1
CDR3aa: CASIGANTEAFF
CDR3nt: TGCGCCAGCATAGGAGCGAACACTGAAGCTTTCTTT

abundance: NA
d_gene: TRBD2
j_gene: TRBJ2-1
v_gene: TRBV6-6
CDR3aa: CASSSGTSGLDEQFF
CDR3nt: TGTGCCAGCAGTTCCGGGACTAGCGGGCTGGATGAGCAGTTCTTC

abundance: NA
d_gene: TRBD1
j_gene: TRBJ1-2
v_gene: TRBV7-2
CDR3aa: CASSSPRYRGRDYGYTF
CDR3nt: TGTGCCAGCAGCTCTCCACGGTACAGGGGGCGAGACTATGGCTACACCTTC

abundance: NA
d_gene: TRBD1
j_gene: TRBJ2-5
v_gene: TRBV6-1
CDR3aa: CASRWGQVEETQYF
CDR3nt: TGTGCCAGCAGGTGGGGACAGGTCGAAGAGACCCAGTACTTC

abundance: once
d_gene: TRBD2
j_gene: TRBJ2-3
v_gene: TRBV4-2
CDR3aa: CASSQDGTSADTQYF
CDR3nt: TGTGCCAGCAGCCAAGATGGGACTAGCGCAGATACGCAGTATTTT

abundance: NA
d_gene: TRBD2
j_gene: TRBJ2-1
v_gene: TRBV9
CDR3aa: CASSARLAGGLRSEQFF
CDR3nt: TGTGCCAGCAGCGCGAGACTAGCGGGAGGGTTGAGGAGTGAGCAGTTCTTC

abundance: once
d_gene: TRBD1
j_gene: TRBJ2-2
v_gene: TRBV5-4
CDR3aa: CASSPPGQSRTGELFF
CDR3nt: TGTGCCAGCAGCCCACCGGGACAGTCGCGCACCGGGGAGCTGTTTTTT

abundance: NA
d_gene: TRBD2
j_gene: TRBJ2-7
v_gene: TRBV2
CDR3aa: CASSATSGVTYEQYF
CDR3nt: TGTGCCAGCAGTGCGACTAGCGGGGTAACCTACGAGCAGTACTTC

abundance: NA
d_gene: NA
j_gene: TRBJ2-3
v_gene: TRBV5-1
CDR3aa: CASTRGDTQYF
CDR3nt: TGCGCCAGCACTCGCGGAGATACGCAGTATTTT

abundance: NA
d_gene: NA
j_gene: TRBJ1-1
v_gene: TRBV29-1
CDR3aa: CSDQGTNTEAFF
CDR3nt: TGCAGCGACCAGGGAACCAACACTGAAGCTTTCTTT

abundance: NA
d_gene: NA
j_gene: TRBJ1-1
v_gene: TRBV5-1
CDR3aa: CASSLAGGGRTEAFF
CDR3nt: TGCGCCAGCAGCTTGGCGGGCGGGGGTCGCACTGAAGCTTTCTTT

abundance: NA
d_gene: NA
j_gene: TRBJ2-7
v_gene: TRBV28
CDR3aa: CASSTPAATYEQYF
CDR3nt: TGTGCCAGCAGTACCCCGGCGGCGACCTACGAGCAGTACTTC

abundance: few
d_gene: TRBD2
j_gene: TRBJ2-1
v_gene: TRBV11-3
CDR3aa: CASSRRTSGRIYNEQFF
CDR3nt: TGTGCCAGCAGCCGACGGACTAGCGGGAGAATATACAATGAGCAGTTCTTC

abundance: NA
d_gene: NA
j_gene: TRBJ1-5
v_gene: TRBV6-1
CDR3aa: CASSDSYSNQPQHF
CDR3nt: TGTGCCAGCAGTGACAGTTATAGCAATCAGCCCCAGCATTTT

abundance: NA
d_gene: TRBD2
j_gene: TRBJ2-7
v_gene: TRBV5-6
CDR3aa: CASSFRASGKTYEQYF
CDR3nt: TGTGCCAGCAGCTTCAGGGCTAGCGGGAAGACCTACGAGCAGTACTTC

abundance: NA
d_gene: TRBD2
j_gene: TRBJ2-5
v_gene: TRBV18
CDR3aa: CASSRGGAQETQYF
CDR3nt: TGTGCCAGCTCACGGGGGGGAGCCCAAGAGACCCAGTACTTC

abundance: NA
d_gene: TRBD1
j_gene: TRBJ2-7
v_gene: TRBV7-9
CDR3aa: CASSLAGFQRTGDYEQYF
CDR3nt: TGTGCCAGCAGCTTAGCCGGATTTCAGAGGACAGGGGACTACGAGCAGTACTTC

abundance: NA
d_gene: TRBD1
j_gene: TRBJ1-5
v_gene: TRBV18
CDR3aa: CATQQGPSGPQHF
CDR3nt: TGTGCCACCCAACAGGGGCCCTCAGGGCCCCAGCATTTT

abundance: NA
d_gene: NA
j_gene: TRBJ2-2
v_gene: TRBV2
CDR3aa: CASSVLQNTGELFF
CDR3nt: TGTGCCAGCAGTGTTTTACAAAACACCGGGGAGCTGTTTTTT

abundance: NA
d_gene: TRBD1
j_gene: TRBJ2-2
v_gene: TRBV19
CDR3aa: CASNNRDRVSGELFF
CDR3nt: TGTGCCAGTAATAACCGGGACAGGGTCTCCGGGGAGCTGTTTTTT

abundance: NA
d_gene: TRBD1
j_gene: TRBJ1-5
v_gene: TRBV2
CDR3aa: CASSPGTARYSNQPQHF
CDR3nt: TGTGCCAGCAGCCCCGGGACAGCGCGTTATAGCAATCAGCCCCAGCATTTT

abundance: once
d_gene: TRBD2
j_gene: TRBJ2-1
v_gene: TRBV7-9
CDR3aa: CSSSRIAGEQFF
CDR3nt: TGTTCCAGCAGCCGGATAGCGGGAGAGCAGTTCTTC

abundance: NA
d_gene: TRBD1
j_gene: TRBJ2-2
v_gene: TRBV7-8
CDR3aa: CASSATGTGPTGELFF
CDR3nt: TGTGCCAGCAGCGCGACCGGGACAGGGCCCACCGGGGAGCTGTTTTTT

abundance: NA
d_gene: TRBD2
j_gene: TRBJ2-3
v_gene: TRBV7-6
CDR3aa: CASSLVTLAGGTDTQYF
CDR3nt: TGTGCCAGCAGCTTAGTAACACTAGCGGGAGGTACAGATACGCAGTATTTT

abundance: NA
d_gene: NA
j_gene: TRBJ2-7
v_gene: TRBV9
CDR3aa: CASSVDSISSSYEQYF
CDR3nt: TGTGCCAGCAGCGTAGATTCTATCTCAAGCTCCTACGAGCAGTACTTC

abundance: NA
d_gene: NA
j_gene: TRBJ2-7
v_gene: TRBV7-8
CDR3aa: CASTIRDLPYEQYF
CDR3nt: TGTGCCAGCACCATCCGAGATTTACCCTACGAGCAGTACTTC

abundance: few
d_gene: NA
j_gene: TRBJ1-1
v_gene: TRBV5-6
CDR3aa: CASSLVGPNTEAFF
CDR3nt: TGTGCCAGCAGCTTGGTTGGGCCAAACACTGAAGCTTTCTTT

abundance: once
d_gene: NA
j_gene: TRBJ2-2
v_gene: TRBV7-9
CDR3aa: CASRLQLGPGRLNTGELFF
CDR3nt: TGTGCCAGCAGACTTCAGTTGGGACCAGGGAGGTTGAACACCGGGGAGCTGTTTTTT

abundance: NA
d_gene: NA
j_gene: TRBJ1-5
v_gene: TRBV6-1
CDR3aa: CASCGSVNQPQHF
CDR3nt: TGTGCCAGCTGTGGGTCGGTCAATCAGCCCCAGCATTTT

abundance: once
d_gene: NA
j_gene: TRBJ1-1
v_gene: TRBV27
CDR3aa: CASSLSRGSKNTEAFF
CDR3nt: TGTGCCAGCAGTTTATCGCGGGGGTCCAAGAACACTGAAGCTTTCTTT

abundance: NA
d_gene: TRBD1
j_gene: TRBJ1-5
v_gene: TRBV27
CDR3aa: CASNEQGGNQPQHF
CDR3nt: TGTGCCAGCAACGAACAGGGGGGAAATCAGCCCCAGCATTTT

abundance: once
d_gene: TRBD1
j_gene: TRBJ2-1
v_gene: TRBV18
CDR3aa: CASSPLGQAYNEQFF
CDR3nt: TGTGCCAGCTCACCGCTGGGACAGGCCTACAATGAGCAGTTCTTC

abundance: NA
d_gene: TRBD1
j_gene: TRBJ2-6
v_gene: TRBV12-5
CDR3aa: CASVRGQEYSGANVLTF
CDR3nt: TGTGCTAGTGTTAGAGGACAGGAATATTCTGGGGCCAACGTCCTGACTTTC

abundance: NA
d_gene: TRBD1
j_gene: TRBJ2-1
v_gene: TRBV2
CDR3aa: CASAQGQGYNEQFF
CDR3nt: TGTGCCAGCGCGCAAGGACAGGGGTACAATGAGCAGTTCTTC